Following are 32 T cell receptor beta chains from one sample sequenced in a study of spatial heterogeneity in lung cancer. TCRdb reanalysed the 5' RACE reads using MiXCR and keeps one entry per CDR3 protein. This table holds tens of thousands of distinct CDR3 sequences, around 5% found once. Time point noted: sample taken at primary tumor resection. The authors sequenced whole RNA from tumor, nontumor lung or frozen PBMC without sorting. This sample comprised PBMCs, obtained at surgery. All receptors derive from a male donor with early-stage non-small cell lung cancer.

There are many counts of this clonotype. The chain combines TRBV20-1 with TRBJ1-5, with D possibly matching TRBD1 (5 bases). This CDR3 is built from 17 residues. CDR1 is DFQATT and CDR2 is SNEGSKA in the germline V gene (reference sequence). V dropped 0 bases and J dropped 1 base, with 16 bases sitting between them. CDR3 protein: CSARDRDHLLSNQPQHF. CDR3 nucleotides: TGCAGTGCTAGAGATCGGGACCATCTTCTGAGCAATCAGCCCCAGCATTTT.

This clonotype was observed a single time. The rearrangement links TRBV5-4 to TRBJ2-3, with TRBD2 as a possible D gene (5 bases). Deletions cut 3 bases from V and 2 bases from J, with 16 bases between. CDR3 size: 16 residues. Germline CDR1 SGHNT, CDR2 YYREEE (reference sequence). The CDR3 protein is CASSSKEDGYTDTQYF. The DNA of the CDR3 is TGTGCCAGCAGCTCGAAGGAGGATGGGTACACAGATACGCAGTATTTT.

V is TRBV20-1 and J is TRBJ2-4, with 9 bases lining up with TRBD2. CDR3 size: 16 residues. Trimming at V came to 3 bases and at J to 7 bases, leaving 13 bases not matched to a gene. Germline V lookup: CDR1 DFQATT, CDR2 SNEGSKA (reference sequence). The CDR3 DNA follows: TGCAGTGCTAGTGGGGGGCTAGCGGGAATTTTTAACATTCAGTACTTC. Translation: CSASGGLAGIFNIQYF.

This sequence joins TRBV20-1 and TRBJ2-2, with 10 bases lining up with TRBD2. With 4 bases clipped from V and 1 base from J, the junction kept 3 bases outside the gene matches. The CDR3 loop spans 15 amino acids. Germline values: CDR1 DFQATT, CDR2 SNEGSKA (reference sequence). CDR3 residues: CSATGLAENTGELFF. The CDR3 DNA sequence: TGCAGTGCTACCGGACTAGCGGAGAACACCGGGGAGCTGTTTTTT.

This clonotype was picked up many times. The chain employs TRBV30 and TRBJ1-1; TRBD1 might be the D (5 bases). Trimming pared 2 bases from V and 1 base from J, leaving 11 bases between. The CDR3 length is 14 residues. The germline V gene encodes CDR1 GTSNPN and CDR2 SVGIG (reference sequence). This chain's CDR3 is CAWSWLGTNTEAFF. CDR3 DNA sequence: TGTGCCTGGAGTTGGCTGGGGACGAACACTGAAGCTTTCTTT. The complete variable domain, with remaining parts taken from reference TRBV30 and TRBJ1-1, reads SQTIHQWPATLVQPVGSPLSLECTVEGTSNPNLYWYRQAAGRGLQLLFYSVGIGQISSEVPQNLSASRPQDRQFILSSKKLLLSDSGFYLCAWSWLGTNTEAFFGQGTRLTVV.

This clonotype was picked up many times. The chain uses TRBV4-2 and TRBJ2-2; D call uncertain. The CDR3 contains 13 residues. Germline assignment: CDR1 LGHNA and CDR2 YNFKEQ. V was pared by 1 base and J by 4 bases, with 4 bases between. The CDR3 region has the DNA TGTGCCAGCAGCCAAGGGTTCACCGGGGAGCTGTTTTTT. Translated, it gives CASSQGFTGELFF.

The chain employs TRBV9 and TRBJ2-1; the match to TRBD2 covers 8 bases. CDR1 is SGDLS, CDR2 YYNGEE, per germline. The length of the CDR3 is 14 residues. Losses at the gene ends were 5 bases for V and 10 bases for J; bases not matched to a gene: 11. CDR3 sequence reads: CASSTAGGPREQFF. CDR3 DNA sequence: TGTGCCAGCAGTACGGCGGGGGGACCAAGGGAGCAGTTCTTC.

This clonotype was picked up many times. The J gene is TRBJ2-7, the V gene TRBV28; D is undetermined. Germline V gene sequence: CDR1 MDHEN, CDR2 SYDVKM. The CDR3 covers 12 residues. The V end lost 5 bases, the J end lost 4 bases, and 9 bases lay between the germline ends. CDR3 DNA: TGTGCCAGCAGTGAGGTATTTTACGAGCAGTACTTC. It is translated as CASSEVFYEQYF.

This clonotype was detected many times. DNA of the CDR3: TGCAGCGGTGCACCCTTGACGGGAGGAAGAGAGACCCAGTACTTC. Its translation is CSGAPLTGGRETQYF. This chain connects TRBV29-1 to TRBJ2-5, with 7 bases matching TRBD2. J lost 4 bases, V lost 7 bases, and 15 bases had no gene match. The CDR3 contains 15 residues. Germline V gene data show CDR1 as SQVTM and CDR2 as ANQGSEA.

This clonotype has a handful of counts. This chain joins TRBV18 and TRBJ1-1; D perhaps matches TRBD1 (6 bases). CDR1 is KGHSH and CDR2 is LQKENI in the germline V gene. The CDR3 runs 15 residues. V lost 3 bases and J lost 7, with 18 bases in between. This chain's CDR3 is CASSPAGSGVNEAFF. The DNA for the CDR3 is TGTGCCAGCTCACCCGCCGGTTCAGGGGTTAATGAAGCTTTCTTT.

This clonotype was seen many times. V gene TRBV7-9 combines with J gene TRBJ1-1, with D possibly TRBD1 on 5 matching bases. CDR1 and CDR2 (germline): SEHNR, FQNEAQ (reference sequence). V was cut by 3 bases and J by 1 base, with 6 bases left in between. This CDR3 spans 13 amino acids. The CDR3 sequence is CASSFGANTEAFF. The CDR3 nucleotides are TGTGCCAGCAGCTTCGGGGCGAACACTGAAGCTTTCTTT.

This clonotype has a count of ten or more. CDR3 in amino acids: CASSLRLAGVYEQYF. Written as DNA, the CDR3 is TGTGCCAGCAGCCTCCGACTAGCGGGCGTCTACGAGCAGTACTTC. The V and J genes are TRBV13 and TRBJ2-7, with 10 positions matching TRBD2. V dropped 5 bases and J dropped 3; count of bases not matched to a gene: 7. The germline V gene encodes CDR1 PRHDT and CDR2 FYEKMQ (reference sequence). The CDR3 contains 15 residues.

This clonotype appeared many times. The chain carries TRBV19 and TRBJ1-5, with TRBD1 matching 10 bases. Germline V lookup: CDR1 LNHDA, CDR2 SQIVND (reference sequence). The CDR3 has 17 residues. The ends lost 6 bases at V and 0 bases at J; junction bases unmatched: 8. The CDR3 is CASRYRTGGDSNQPQHF. The CDR3 DNA reads TGTGCCAGTAGGTATCGGACAGGGGGGGATAGCAATCAGCCCCAGCATTTT.

This clonotype was counted at least ten times. The chain has TRBV20-1 and TRBJ2-1; D perhaps matches TRBD2 (6 bases). This CDR3 is built from 13 residues. From germline, CDR1 is DFQATT and CDR2 SNEGSKA (reference sequence). The V gene lost 2 bases and the J gene lost 7 bases, with 12 bases spanning the gap. The CDR3 DNA is TGCAGTGCTAGATCCGGGAGAAGGAATGAGCAGTTCTTC. Amino acids: CSARSGRRNEQFF.

This clonotype was detected ten times or more. The rearrangement uses TRBV6-5 and TRBJ2-3, with TRBD2 matching over 9 bases. The junction had 14 bases not matched to a gene; V was cut back by 6 bases and J by 4 bases. Germline assignment: CDR1 MNHEY and CDR2 SVGAGI. The CDR3 sequence is 17 residues long. CDR3 in DNA: TGTGCCAGCAGAGAAACTCCTACTAGCGGGCGGGCAGATACGCAGTATTTT. It translates to CASRETPTSGRADTQYF.

Ten or more counts support this clonotype. The rearrangement uses TRBV20-1 and TRBJ2-3; 7 bases are shared with TRBD1. In germline, CDR1 is DFQATT, CDR2 SNEGSKA (reference sequence). The length of the CDR3 is 14 residues. The junction had 11 bases not matched to a gene; V was cut back by 8 bases and J by 3 bases. The CDR3 nucleotides read TGCAGTACCTCCAGGGGGTTCATAACAGATACGCAGTATTTT. Translated, it gives CSTSRGFITDTQYF.

This chain uses TRBV18 with TRBJ2-7; 7 bases match TRBD1. Germline V gives CDR1 KGHSH, CDR2 LQKENI. The CDR3 is made up of 14 amino acids. Trimming at V came to 4 bases and at J to 4 bases, leaving 7 bases not matched to a gene. The CDR3 here is CASSQQGTAYEQYF. CDR3 in DNA: TGTGCCAGCTCACAACAGGGGACAGCGTACGAGCAGTACTTC. Combining the CDR3 with reference TRBV18 and TRBJ2-7 gives the whole variable domain NAGVMQNPRHLVRRRGQEARLRCSPMKGHSHVYWYRQLPEEGLKFMVYLQKENIIDESGMPKERFSAEFPKEGPSILRIQQVVRGDSAAYFCASSQQGTAYEQYFGPGTRLTVT.

This clonotype was observed a few times. The chain carries TRBV6-2 or TRBV6-3 and TRBJ1-1; D is uncertain. The V end lost 5 bases, the J end lost 0 bases, and 7 bases lay between the germline ends. The CDR3 is 13 amino acids. CDR1 and CDR2 (germline): MNHEY, SVGEGT. The CDR3, as DNA: TGTGCCAGCAGTCCCGGCATGAACACTGAAGCTTTCTTT. As protein: CASSPGMNTEAFF.

There are many counts of this clonotype. The chain joins TRBV20-1 to TRBJ2-7; D gene unclear. The CDR3 loop spans 13 amino acids. Germline V gene sequence: CDR1 DFQATT, CDR2 SNEGSKA (reference sequence). V was trimmed by 1 base and J by 0 bases, leaving 7 bases between them. The CDR3 sequence is CSARVVNSYEQYF. DNA for the CDR3: TGCAGTGCTAGAGTGGTGAACTCCTACGAGCAGTACTTC.

The chain employs TRBV20-1 and TRBJ2-2; 11 nucleotides agree with TRBD1. The CDR3 covers 15 residues. The germline gives CDR1 DFQATT, CDR2 SNEGSKA (reference sequence). The J segment lost 3 bases and the V segment lost 6 bases, leaving 6 bases of the junction unmatched. Here the CDR3 DNA reads TGCAGTGCCCCAGGACAGGGGGCGGACACCGGGGAGCTGTTTTTT. Translation gives CSAPGQGADTGELFF.

Many counts were recorded for this clonotype. V gene TRBV12-3 or TRBV12-4 combines with J gene TRBJ1-1; tentatively, D is TRBD1 (5 bases). The CDR3 is 15 amino acids. With 3 bases removed from V and 0 bases from J, the gap between germline ends came to 11 bases. CDR3 loop: CASSFGGEMNTEAFF. Here the CDR3 DNA reads TGTGCCAGCAGTTTCGGAGGGGAGATGAACACTGAAGCTTTCTTT.

This clonotype showed up many times. The chain carries TRBV4-3 and TRBJ2-3; D possibly corresponds to TRBD2 (5 bases). This CDR3 region has 14 residues. CDR1 and CDR2 (germline): LGHNA, YSLEER. The V end was cut by 3 bases, the J end by 3 bases, with 10 bases between. The CDR3 coding sequence is TGCGCCAGCAGCCAGTCGGACTCGACAGATACGCAGTATTTT. Its translation is CASSQSDSTDTQYF.

A remark on this clonotype: A much larger clone differs by one base, so this may be a read error. Written as DNA, the CDR3 is TGTGCCAATAGTAGCCGGAGGCGTTCTAATGAAAAACTGTTTTTT. This sequence encodes CANSSRRRSNEKLFF. The V gene is TRBV19, the J gene TRBJ1-4; D unresolved. The CDR3 has 15 residues. In germline, CDR1 is LNHDA, CDR2 SQIVND (reference sequence).

By frequency in the sample, this clonotype is medium-sized. The chain links TRBV28 to TRBJ1-4, with D unresolved. Per the germline V gene, CDR1 is MDHEN and CDR2 is SYDVKM. V shed 2 bases and J shed 7 bases, with 17 bases lying between them. This CDR3 comprises 16 residues. The CDR3 region has the DNA TGTGCCAGCAGTTTAGGGTACACCTCGGCTGGTGAAAAACTGTTTTTT. It specifies CASSLGYTSAGEKLFF.

This clonotype has a count of ten or more. CDR3 amino acids: CASSFGRKSDTQYF. The CDR3 coding sequence is TGTGCCAGCAGCTTCGGCAGAAAATCAGATACGCAGTATTTT. The chain carries TRBV14 and TRBJ2-3; no clear D gene. This CDR3 is built from 14 residues. CDR1 is SGHDN and CDR2 is FVKESK in the germline V gene. V lost 5 bases and J 4 bases, leaving 13 bases between the germline ends.

In this sample, this clonotype turned up many times. The chain recombines TRBV20-1 with TRBJ2-7; D is unresolved. Germline values: CDR1 DFQATT, CDR2 SNEGSKA (reference sequence). V was clipped by 5 bases and J by 1 base, with 12 bases between them. The CDR3 is 13 amino acids. The CDR3 DNA reads TGCAGTGCTCAAAGGCAGGTATCCTACGAGCAGTACTTC. Translated: CSAQRQVSYEQYF.

This clonotype was detected many times. The V gene is TRBV19, the J gene TRBJ2-1; 10 bases align to TRBD1. In germline, CDR1 is LNHDA, CDR2 SQIVND (reference sequence). Unmatched junction bases numbered 9, after V lost 10 bases and J lost 6 bases. The length of the CDR3 is 14 residues. The CDR3 coding sequence is TGTGCCACCGAACGGACAGGGGGTATCAATGAGCAGTTCTTC. This encodes CATERTGGINEQFF.

This clonotype was seen repeatedly, ten times or more. The gene calls are TRBV20-1 and TRBJ1-1, with D perhaps TRBD1 (5 bases). Germline V gene data show CDR1 as DFQATT and CDR2 as SNEGSKA (reference sequence). V was shortened by 2 bases and J by 3 bases, with 10 bases between the two germline ends. The CDR3 runs to 13 residues. The DNA for the CDR3 is TGCAGTGCTAGACAGGGTGTCGACACTGAAGCTTTCTTT. Translation: CSARQGVDTEAFF.

This clonotype was observed at least ten times. This chain uses TRBV7-3 with TRBJ2-1, with 8 bases aligning to TRBD2. CDR1 is SGHTA, CDR2 FQGTGA, per germline. The length of the CDR3 is 15 residues. The J segment lost 7 bases and the V segment lost 5 bases, leaving 10 bases of the junction unmatched. This CDR3 reads CASSPGSGAGNEQFF. CDR3 in DNA: TGTGCCAGCAGCCCTGGTAGCGGGGCTGGGAATGAGCAGTTCTTC.

This clonotype was found many times. V and J are TRBV4-2 and TRBJ2-1, with D hard to call. The CDR3 length is 14 residues. V gave up 0 bases and J gave up 12 bases, with 15 bases separating them. CDR1 and CDR2 from the germline V gene are LGHNA and YNFKEQ. The chain's CDR3 is CASSQESARTSQFF. The CDR3 DNA reads as TGTGCCAGCAGCCAAGAGTCGGCGCGAACCTCGCAGTTCTTC.

The chain uses TRBV12-3 or TRBV12-4 and TRBJ2-1, with a tentative D call TRBD1 (6 bases). CDR3 length: 14 residues. The V end was cut by 9 bases, the J end by 4 bases, with 16 bases between. The CDR3 DNA sequence: TGTGCCAGTGCACCGGGACACGGGTACAATGAGCAGTTCTTC. Its translation is CASAPGHGYNEQFF.

This clonotype is categorized as medium-sized. This chain links TRBV3-1 with TRBJ2-3, with unresolved D. CDR1 is LGHDT, CDR2 YNNKEL, per germline (reference sequence). The CDR3 runs to 12 residues. Trimming removed 3 bases from V and 5 bases from J, with 6 bases in between. CDR3 nucleotides: TGTGCCAGCAGCCAGTATGGAGATACGCAGTATTTT. Amino acids: CASSQYGDTQYF.